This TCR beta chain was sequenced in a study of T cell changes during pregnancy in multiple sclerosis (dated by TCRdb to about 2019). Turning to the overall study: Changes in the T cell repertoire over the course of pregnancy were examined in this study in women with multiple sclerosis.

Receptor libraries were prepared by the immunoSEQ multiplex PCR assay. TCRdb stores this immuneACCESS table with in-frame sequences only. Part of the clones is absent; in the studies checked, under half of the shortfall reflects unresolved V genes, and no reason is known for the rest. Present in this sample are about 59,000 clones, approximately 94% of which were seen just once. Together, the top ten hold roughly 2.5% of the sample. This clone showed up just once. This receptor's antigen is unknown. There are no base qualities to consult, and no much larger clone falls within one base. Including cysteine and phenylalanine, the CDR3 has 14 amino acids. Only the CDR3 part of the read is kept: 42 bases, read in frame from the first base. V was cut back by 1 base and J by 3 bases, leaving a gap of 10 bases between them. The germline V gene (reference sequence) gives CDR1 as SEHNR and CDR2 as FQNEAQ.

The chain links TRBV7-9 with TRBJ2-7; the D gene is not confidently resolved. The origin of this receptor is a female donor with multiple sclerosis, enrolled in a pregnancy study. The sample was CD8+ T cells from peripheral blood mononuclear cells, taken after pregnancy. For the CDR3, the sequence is CASSLGNSYYEQYF. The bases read TGTGCCAGCAGCTTAGGAAATTCCTACTACGAGCAGTACTTC. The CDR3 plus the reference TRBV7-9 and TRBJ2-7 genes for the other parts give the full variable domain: DTGVSQNPRHKITKRGQNVTFRCDPISEHNRLYWYRQTLGQGPEFLTYFQNEAQLEKSRLLSDRFSAERPKGSFSTLEIQRTEQGDSAMYLCASSLGNSYYEQYFGPGTRLTVT.